The 10 T cell receptor beta chains reported below all come from one sample, sequenced in a study of T cell repertoires in cytomegalovirus infection. TCRdb ran MiXCR on the reads and lists one entry per CDR3 protein. The sample holds some 250,000 distinct CDR3 sequences, over 8% seen once. The sequenced material came from PBMCs. The source of these receptors is a human donor in good health (CMV status not recorded). Some clones in this sample may be carry-over from other donors' samples.

The sample holds many counts of this clonotype. The CDR3 DNA reads TGTGCCAGCAGCCTCCTGACAGGGAAAGGACAGCCCCAGCATTTT. Residues: CASSLLTGKGQPQHF. The J gene is TRBJ1-5, the V gene TRBV28; TRBD1 agrees at 7 bases. Germline V gene sequence: CDR1 MDHEN, CDR2 SYDVKM. The CDR3 has 15 residues. V lost 6 bases, J lost 7 bases, and 12 bases stayed unmatched. Full variable domain (outside the CDR3, taken from reference TRBV28 and TRBJ1-5): DVKVTQSSRYLVKRTGEKVFLECVQDMDHENMFWYRQDPGLGLRLIYFSYDVKMKEKGDIPEGYSVSREKKERFSLILESASTNQTSMYLCASSLLTGKGQPQHFGDGTRLSIL.

This clonotype was observed a handful of times. This chain links TRBV18 with TRBJ2-1; D ambiguous. Germline V gene lookup returns CDR1 KGHSH and CDR2 LQKENI. The CDR3 covers 13 residues. Trimming took 2 bases from V and 12 from J, leaving 14 bases between them. CDR3 sequence: CASSPTTIPGQFF. The CDR3 DNA is TGTGCCAGCTCACCAACGACAATTCCGGGGCAGTTCTTC.

This clonotype has only one observation. This could be a read error, since a much larger clone is one nucleotide away. The V gene is TRBV12-3 or TRBV12-4, the J gene TRBJ2-1; 11 positions agree with TRBD2. V shed 10 bases, J shed 5 bases, and the junction held 7 bases outside the gene matches. The CDR3 is 14 residues long. The chain's CDR3 is CANRTSGSNNEQFF. In DNA, the CDR3 is TGTGCCAACAGAACTAGCGGGAGTAACAATGAGCAGTTCTTC.

This clonotype showed up many times. V gene TRBV6-2 or TRBV6-3 combines with J gene TRBJ1-2; tentatively, D is TRBD1 (6 bases). CDR3 length equals 13 residues. The germline CDR1 and CDR2 sequences are MNHEY and SVGEGT. V was clipped by 8 bases and J by 1 base, with 11 bases between them. The CDR3 DNA reads TGTGCCAGCTCGACAGGAGTTAACTATGGCTACACCTTC. It encodes CASSTGVNYGYTF.

V usage is TRBV7-3 and J usage is TRBJ1-4; D is perhaps TRBD1 (6 bases). CDR3 length: 14 amino acids. The germline gives CDR1 SGHTA, CDR2 FQGTGA. V was clipped by 11 bases and J by 8 bases, with 21 bases between them. The CDR3 DNA is TGTGCCGGCACCACTCAGGGGAGTGGGGAAAAACTGTTTTTT. Protein product: CAGTTQGSGEKLFF.

This clonotype was observed many times. The chain links TRBV20-1 to TRBJ2-5, with 12 bases identical to TRBD2. Germline lookup yields CDR1 DFQATT and CDR2 SNEGSKA (reference sequence). This CDR3 is 13 amino acids long. The CDR3 sequence is CAPGTSGQETQYF. The CDR3 nucleotides read TGCGCCCCAGGGACTAGCGGGCAAGAGACCCAGTACTTC.

The sample holds many counts of this clonotype. The CDR3 here is CASSLAAGGPNTGELFF. The DNA of the CDR3 is TGTGCCAGCAGTTTGGCGGCGGGAGGGCCGAACACCGGGGAGCTGTTTTTT. The chain links TRBV12-3 or TRBV12-4 to TRBJ2-2; 9 bases are a match to TRBD2. This CDR3 region has 17 residues. The V gene end was trimmed by 3 bases and the J gene end by 0 bases; junction bases not matched to a gene: 5.

V usage is TRBV4-1 and J usage is TRBJ2-3, with no clear D. V lost 2 bases to trimming and J lost 1 base, with 19 bases between them. The CDR3 spans 18 residues. Per germline, CDR1 MGHRA and CDR2 YSYEKL. Here the CDR3 DNA reads TGCGCCAGCAGCCAATCGCGGTCCATCGGTGGGGGCACAGATACGCAGTATTTT. It encodes CASSQSRSIGGGTDTQYF.

This clonotype has at least ten counts. The rearrangement links TRBV7-2 to TRBJ2-3; TRBD1 aligns across 9 bases. This CDR3 is 17 amino acids long. V trimming: 5 bases; J trimming: 4 bases; junction bases outside the gene matches: 13. Germline V gives CDR1 SGHTA, CDR2 FQGNSA. This chain's CDR3 is CASSRKDRGGRSDTQYF. In DNA, the CDR3 is TGTGCCAGCAGCCGTAAGGACAGGGGAGGTAGATCAGATACGCAGTATTTT.

V usage is TRBV29-1 and J usage is TRBJ2-3; D unclear. The V gene lost 4 bases and the J gene lost 7 bases, with 9 bases spanning the gap. Germline lookup yields CDR1 SQVTM and CDR2 ANQGSEA. The CDR3 runs to 11 residues. CDR3 sequence: CSVGTDNTQYF. CDR3 sequence (DNA): TGCAGCGTTGGGACGGATAATACGCAGTATTTT.